The present TCR beta chain was sequenced within a study of T cell clonotyping in hematopoietic cell transplantation. In the study overall: Pretransplant recipient samples were taken after cytoreduction. Overall study findings and caveats: Graft donor and pretransplant recipient Inverse Simpson Index values predicted broader posttransplant TCR diversity. At the given depth, recipient repertoires were over 95% de novo clonotypes. Pathologically expanded recipient clonotypes increased progressively from day 30 to day 180 as diversity fell.

V lost 5 bases to trimming and J lost 0 bases; unmatched junction nucleotides: 4. Germline assignment: CDR1 SGHTA and CDR2 FQGNSA. The CDR3 is 15 residues long. TCRdb's copy holds only in-frame clones and misses some; the assay was immunoSEQ multiplex PCR. The sample includes 45,000 or so clones, about four fifths of them seen just once. Time point in this sample: recipient sample about 28 days before transplant, after cytoreduction. About this clone: Its antigen is unidentified.

This rearrangement joins TRBV7-2 to TRBJ2-7; 10 positions agree with TRBD2. Source: peripheral blood mononuclear cells, taken before stem cell transplant. The sequence was obtained from a man aged 55 to 70 with myelodysplastic syndrome. Some clones in this sample may be carry-over from other donors' samples. Here the CDR3 DNA reads TGTGCCAGCAGCGGGGGACTAGCGACCTCCTACGAGCAGTACTTC. Protein product: CASSGGLATSYEQYF.